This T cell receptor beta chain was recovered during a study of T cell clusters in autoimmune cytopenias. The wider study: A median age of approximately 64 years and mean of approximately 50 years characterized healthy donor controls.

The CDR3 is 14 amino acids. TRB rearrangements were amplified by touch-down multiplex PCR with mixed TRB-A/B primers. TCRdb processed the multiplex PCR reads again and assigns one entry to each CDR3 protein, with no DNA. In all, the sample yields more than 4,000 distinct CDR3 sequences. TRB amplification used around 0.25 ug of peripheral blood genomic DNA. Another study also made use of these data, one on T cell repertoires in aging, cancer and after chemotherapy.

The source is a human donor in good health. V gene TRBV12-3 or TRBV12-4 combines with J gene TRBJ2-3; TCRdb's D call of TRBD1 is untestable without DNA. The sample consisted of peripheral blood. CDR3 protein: CASSFGPGTDTQYF.